These T cell receptor beta chains were read from a single sample in a study of response to subunit inactivated influenza vaccine. One entry per CDR3 protein results from TCRdb running MiXCR on the RT-PCR reads. The data hold about 540,000 distinct CDR3 sequences, with around 21% observed a single time. In addition, the sample was reused for a study of T cells expressing NK-cell markers.

Sequencing was performed on CD4+ T cells sorted from PBMCs, taken approximately 13 days after vaccination. These receptors originate from a man aged 50-60 years who received an inactivated influenza vaccine. Both conserved end residues are part of each CDR3. Fields, in order: D gene, V gene, clone size, J gene, CDR3 DNA, CDR3 protein. D genes are given only for firm matches. The size of a clone is reported for some rows only, either as once, few or many, or as a class for expanded clones.

TRBD1	TRBV7-2	NA	TRBJ2-7	TGTGCCAGCAGCTTAGCAGGACAGGCTTCCTACGAGCAGTACTTC	CASSLAGQASYEQYF
NA	TRBV11-2	few	TRBJ2-5	TGTGCCAGCAGCCCGGGACTCCCCGAGACCCAGTACTTC	CASSPGLPETQYF
NA	TRBV5-1	few	TRBJ2-2	TGCGCCAGCACCCTACAGGGCTTCGGGGAGCTGTTTTTT	CASTLQGFGELFF
NA	TRBV5-1	NA	TRBJ1-2	TGCGCCAGCAGCCCGCTCGGGACGGACGGCTACACCTTC	CASSPLGTDGYTF
NA	TRBV18	many	TRBJ1-1	TGTGCCAGCTCACCTATTTCGGAGAACACTGAAGCTTTCTTT	CASSPISENTEAFF
TRBD1	TRBV28	NA	TRBJ2-3	TGTGCCAGCAGTCAACCGGGACAGGGGTACACAGATACGCAGTATTTT	CASSQPGQGYTDTQYF
NA	TRBV7-2	few	TRBJ2-2	TGTGCCAGCAGCTTAGTGTCCGGTGTTAACACCGGGGAGCTGTTTTTT	CASSLVSGVNTGELFF
NA	TRBV11-2	NA	TRBJ1-4	TGTGCCAGCAGCCTGGCCAGGGGACTGGGTGAAAAACTGTTTTTT	CASSLARGLGEKLFF
NA	TRBV14	few	TRBJ2-7	TGTGCCAGCAGCCAAGATCTCCAGAGACAGTACTTC	CASSQDLQRQYF
TRBD1	TRBV4-3	NA	TRBJ2-7	TGCGCCAGCAGCCAAGCACCTGACAGGGTCTCCTACGAGCAGTACTTC	CASSQAPDRVSYEQYF
TRBD1	TRBV12-3/TRBV12-4	NA	TRBJ2-7	TGTGCCAGCAGTAGCCGGACAGGGGGCTCCTACGAGCAGTACTTC	CASSSRTGGSYEQYF
NA	TRBV14	NA	TRBJ1-2	TGTGCCAGCAGCCAACTCCGCGGTGGGTATGGCTACACCTTC	CASSQLRGGYGYTF
NA	TRBV3-1	NA	TRBJ2-5	TGTGCCAGCAGCCCCCAGGTTCTAGTCCAAGAGACCCAGTACTTC	CASSPQVLVQETQYF
TRBD1	TRBV14	NA	TRBJ2-7	TGTGCCAGCAGCCAAGAAAGGACAGGGAGGACCTACGAGCAGTACTTC	CASSQERTGRTYEQYF
TRBD2	TRBV12-3/TRBV12-4	few	TRBJ2-3	TGTGCCAGCAGGTTGGGGGGGAAGCGCAGCACAGATACGCAGTATTTT	CASRLGGKRSTDTQYF
NA	TRBV14	many	TRBJ2-5	TGTGCCAGCAGCCGCAACCCTGGGGAGACCCAGTACTTC	CASSRNPGETQYF
NA	TRBV6-2/TRBV6-3	NA	TRBJ2-2	TGTGCCAGCAGTTACAGTCGGTTAACTCTTCTGGGGGAGCTGTTTTTT	CASSYSRLTLLGELFF
TRBD1	TRBV9	NA	TRBJ2-1	TGTGCCAGCAGCTATACAGGGGATGAGCAGTTCTTC	CASSYTGDEQFF
NA	TRBV27	NA	TRBJ1-5	TGTGCCAGCAGTTTAAGAGGGGCCAAAGGTAAGCAGCCCCAGCATTTT	CASSLRGAKGKQPQHF
NA	TRBV6-1	NA	TRBJ1-3	TGTGCCAGCGAAACGAAATTTGGAAACACCATATATTTT	CASETKFGNTIYF
NA	TRBV7-9	NA	TRBJ1-2	TGTGCCAGCAGCTTAGATGTTAACTATGGCTACACCTTC	CASSLDVNYGYTF
NA	TRBV15	many	TRBJ2-6	TGTGCCACCAGCAGAGTTGGGGGGCGACTGGCTTTAGGGGCCAACGTCCTGACTTTC	CATSRVGGRLALGANVLTF
NA	TRBV12-3/TRBV12-4	many	TRBJ1-1	TGTGCCAGCAGTTTAGGGGGCGGAGGGGTTGACACTGAAGCTTTCTTT	CASSLGGGGVDTEAFF
NA	TRBV2	NA	TRBJ1-5	TGTGCCAGCAAGAGGGACTACAATCAGCCCCAGCATTTT	CASKRDYNQPQHF
NA	TRBV11-1	few	TRBJ2-4	TGTGCCAGCAGCTTGAGGGGCTCGGCCAAAAACATTCAGTACTTC	CASSLRGSAKNIQYF
TRBD1	TRBV2	NA	TRBJ2-1	TGTGCCAGCAGAGACAGGGCTATCTACAATGAGCAGTTCTTC	CASRDRAIYNEQFF
NA	TRBV24-1	few	TRBJ2-1	TGTGCCACCAGGGGAGGGGGGGGCTTAATAGATGAGCAGTTCTTC	CATRGGGGLIDEQFF
NA	TRBV9	NA	TRBJ2-1	TGTGCCAGCAGCGTCGGCCAGCGCAATGAGCAGTTCTTC	CASSVGQRNEQFF
TRBD1	TRBV5-1	few	TRBJ1-5	TGCGCCAGCAGCTTGGCGGCAGGGGGGACTCAGCCCCAGCATTTT	CASSLAAGGTQPQHF
NA	TRBV6-2/TRBV6-3	NA	TRBJ2-2	TGTGCCAGCAGTTTTCGGTTTACGAACACCGGGGAGCTGTTTTTT	CASSFRFTNTGELFF
NA	TRBV7-9	many	TRBJ2-1	TGTGCCAGCAGCCTTACTTACAATGAGCAGTTCTTC	CASSLTYNEQFF
NA	TRBV3-1	NA	TRBJ2-5	TGTGCCAGCAGCGCGACGGACGGAAGCCAAGAGACCCAGTACTTC	CASSATDGSQETQYF
NA	TRBV7-8	few	TRBJ1-1	TGTGCCAGCACAAAACCTAGTGTTTCAGAGGCTTTCTTT	CASTKPSVSEAFF
NA	TRBV19	NA	TRBJ1-1	TGTGCCAGTAGTTTACAGATTGCCAACACTGAAGCTTTCTTT	CASSLQIANTEAFF
NA	TRBV20-1	few	TRBJ1-2	TGCAGTGCTAGAGTAGACAGACGGGATGGCTACACCTTC	CSARVDRRDGYTF
NA	TRBV3-1	NA	TRBJ2-1	TGTGCCAGCAGCCAAGAAGATGGGGGCCTCTACAATGAGCAGTTCTTC	CASSQEDGGLYNEQFF
NA	TRBV5-1	many	TRBJ2-7	TGTGCCAGCAGTTTAGGATCAGGGGCCTACGAGCAGTACTTC	CASSLGSGAYEQYF
TRBD2	TRBV7-2	few	TRBJ2-3	TGTGCCAGCAGCTTAGAGAGGACTAGCGGGTCGCAGTATTTT	CASSLERTSGSQYF
TRBD2	TRBV5-5	few	TRBJ2-1	TGTGCCAGCAGCCAGCGGGGGGCCTACAATGAGCAGTTCTTC	CASSQRGAYNEQFF
TRBD2	TRBV5-1	NA	TRBJ2-2	TGCGCCAGCGCCGGACTAGGGAGCCCCGGGGAGCTGTTTTTT	CASAGLGSPGELFF
NA	TRBV12-3/TRBV12-4	NA	TRBJ2-5	TGTGCCAGCAGTTTGCGACATGTCCAAGAGACCCAGTACTTC	CASSLRHVQETQYF
NA	TRBV20-1	NA	TRBJ2-7	TGCAGTGCTAGGGATATGAGGGGGGCCTACGAGCAGTACTTC	CSARDMRGAYEQYF
NA	TRBV5-1	many	TRBJ2-6	TGCGCCAGCAGCTTAGGGAGCTCTGGGGCCAACGTCCTGACTTTC	CASSLGSSGANVLTF
TRBD1	TRBV20-1	NA	TRBJ2-7	TGCAGTGCTAGTTTTCCCCAGGACAGGGGGATCCCCGAGCAGTACTTC	CSASFPQDRGIPEQYF
NA	TRBV24-1	few	TRBJ2-7	TGTGCCACCAGAAAGACTCGAAGCTCCTACGAGCAGTACTTC	CATRKTRSSYEQYF
TRBD1	TRBV11-2	few	TRBJ2-1	TGTGCCAGCAGCTTACTGGACAGGGGTTACAATGAGCAGTTCTTC	CASSLLDRGYNEQFF
TRBD1	TRBV4-1	few	TRBJ1-2	TGCGCCAGCACAAAGGACAGGGCGATGAAGGGCTACACCTTC	CASTKDRAMKGYTF
TRBD1	TRBV5-1	NA	TRBJ2-7	TGCGCCAGCAGCAGGGGACAGGAATCCTACGAGCAGTACTTC	CASSRGQESYEQYF
TRBD1	TRBV3-1	NA	TRBJ1-6	TGTGCCAGCAGCCCGCTGGACAGGCCCGATTCACCCCTCCACTTT	CASSPLDRPDSPLHF
TRBD1	TRBV20-1	NA	TRBJ2-7	TGCAGTGCTAGGGGCAGGGGGCATGGGGAGCAGTACTTC	CSARGRGHGEQYF
NA	TRBV24-1	NA	TRBJ2-7	TGTGCCACCAGTGGTAACTCTCCGGCCTACGAGCAGTACTTC	CATSGNSPAYEQYF
TRBD2	TRBV6-1	NA	TRBJ2-3	TGTGCCAGCAGCGGGGGGGTAGGCACAGATACGCAGTATTTT	CASSGGVGTDTQYF
NA	TRBV28	NA	TRBJ2-1	TGTGCCAGCAGTTTTCGGGGCCGATACGACAATGAGCAGTTCTTC	CASSFRGRYDNEQFF
NA	TRBV29-1	few	TRBJ2-5	TGCAGCGTTGAACCTCCAGGAGAGACCCAGTACTTC	CSVEPPGETQYF
TRBD2	TRBV7-3	NA	TRBJ2-2	TGTGCCAGCAGACTAGCGGGGTCTACCGGGGAGCTGTTTTTT	CASRLAGSTGELFF
TRBD2	TRBV7-8	NA	TRBJ2-3	TGTGCCAGCAGCTCGATAGCGGGGGGGTGGGCAGATACGCAGTATTTT	CASSSIAGGWADTQYF